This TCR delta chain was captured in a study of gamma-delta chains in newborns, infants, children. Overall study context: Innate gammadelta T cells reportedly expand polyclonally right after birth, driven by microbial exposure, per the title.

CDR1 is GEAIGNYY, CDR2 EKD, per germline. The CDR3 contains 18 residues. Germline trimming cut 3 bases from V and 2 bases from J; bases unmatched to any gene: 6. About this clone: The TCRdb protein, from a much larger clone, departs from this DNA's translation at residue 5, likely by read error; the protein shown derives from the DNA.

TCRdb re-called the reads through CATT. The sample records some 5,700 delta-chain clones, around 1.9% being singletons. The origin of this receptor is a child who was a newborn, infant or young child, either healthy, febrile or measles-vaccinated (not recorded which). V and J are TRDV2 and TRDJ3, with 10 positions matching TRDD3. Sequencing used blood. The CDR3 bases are TGTGCCTGTGACGCCGGCTGGGGGATAACCTGGGACACCCGACAGATGTTTTTC. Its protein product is CACDAGWGITWDTRQMFF.